Listed below are T cell receptor beta chains from one sample, sequenced in a study of blood T cell repertoires in COVID-19. TCRdb's copy holds only in-frame clones and misses some; the assay was immunoSEQ multiplex PCR. The sample lists under 300,000 clones, 84% occurring once. Input material: peripheral blood. The receptor set was obtained from a human donor with COVID-19, enrolled during active disease. The donor label of this sample is uncertain. The CDR3 runs from the conserved cysteine through the conserved F or W. A D gene is named only where the DNA matches it firmly. Size is omitted from some rows. Given values are once, few, many or a class for expanded clones.

J	V	size	D	DNA	CDR3
TRBJ2-1	TRBV9	.	TRBD2	TGTGCCAGCAGCGTAGGAGTAGTAGCGGGGAGTGAGCAGTTCTTC	CASSVGVVAGSEQFF
TRBJ2-5	TRBV5-1	.	TRBD2	TGCGCCAGCAGTCCGGGACTAGCGGGAGGGCTGTCAGAGACCCAGTACTTC	CASSPGLAGGLSETQYF
TRBJ1-2	TRBV11-1	.	.	TGTGCCAGCAGCTTAGGAACATCTCGAGCAGGTGGCTACACCTTC	CASSLGTSRAGGYTF
TRBJ2-5	TRBV6-2/TRBV6-3	once	TRBD1	TGTGCCAGCAGCCGGAGGACAGGGGGCGGGACCCAGTACTTC	CASSRRTGGGTQYF
TRBJ2-5	TRBV24-1	.	TRBD2	TGTGCCACCAGTGGCATGGTAGCGGGAGGGAGGGAGACCCAGTACTTC	CATSGMVAGGRETQYF
TRBJ2-7	TRBV5-1	.	TRBD2	TGCGCCAGCAGCTTCCTCCTAGCGGGAGGAAGCGAGCAGTACTTC	CASSFLLAGGSEQYF
TRBJ2-5	TRBV5-5	.	TRBD1	TGTGCCAGCAGCAATCGACAGGGGGCCCAAGAGACCCAGTACTTC	CASSNRQGAQETQYF
TRBJ2-7	TRBV10-1	.	TRBD2	TGCGCCAGCAGTGAGCCGAGAGCGGGAGGCCCACCAGGCGAGCAGTACTTC	CASSEPRAGGPPGEQYF
TRBJ1-2	TRBV6-2/TRBV6-3	.	.	TGTGCCAGCAGTTACGATCTTACAGGACCAAATGGCTACACCTTC	CASSYDLTGPNGYTF
TRBJ2-1	TRBV11-3	.	.	TGTGCCAGCAGCCAAGCGAGGATGGGGCAGCAGTTCTTC	CASSQARMGQQFF
TRBJ2-3	TRBV19	.	TRBD2	TGTGCCAGTAGGGCTAGCGGGAGGTTGAGCACAGATACGCAGTATTTT	CASRASGRLSTDTQYF
TRBJ2-5	TRBV10-1	once	TRBD2	TGCGCCAGCAGTGCGGGGACTAGCGGGAGCGGGACCCAGTACTTC	CASSAGTSGSGTQYF
TRBJ1-4	TRBV6-1	.	TRBD1	TGTGCCAGCAGTGATGGGACAGGGGTTAGAAAACTGTTTTTT	CASSDGTGVRKLFF
TRBJ2-1	TRBV15	.	TRBD2	TGTGCCACCAGACCGGGACTAGCGGGAGGTGGGCAGTTCTTC	CATRPGLAGGGQFF
TRBJ2-2	TRBV7-2	few	.	TGTGCCAGCAGCTTGACATCTACGAACACCGGGGAGCTGTTTTTT	CASSLTSTNTGELFF
TRBJ2-5	TRBV5-5	.	.	TGTGCCAGCAGCTTGAGCGGTCAAGAGACCCAGTACTTC	CASSLSGQETQYF
TRBJ2-1	TRBV11-1	.	TRBD2	TGTGCCAGCAGCTTAGGACGAGCGGGAAGCAATGAGCAGTTCTTC	CASSLGRAGSNEQFF
TRBJ1-5	TRBV20-1	.	.	TGCAGTGCTAGTACGGAGAGGCCGGAACAGCCCCAGCATTTT	CSASTERPEQPQHF
TRBJ1-3	TRBV6-6	.	.	TGTGCCACCGGACAGAGCTCTGGAAACACCATATATTTT	CATGQSSGNTIYF
TRBJ2-7	TRBV28	.	.	TGTGCCAGCAGTCCTCTGGGAGACGCCTACGAGCAGTACTTC	CASSPLGDAYEQYF
TRBJ2-7	TRBV6-6	.	TRBD2	TGTGCCAGCACTTTTATGTCACTAGCGGACTACGAGCAGTACTTC	CASTFMSLADYEQYF
TRBJ2-2	TRBV9	few	TRBD2	TGTGCCAGCAGCGTAGCAGCGGGAGGGAGTTCCGGGGAGCTGTTTTTT	CASSVAAGGSSGELFF
TRBJ1-1	TRBV5-4	.	TRBD1	TGTGCCAGCAGCTTGTGGGACAGGGGGGGGGATACTGAAGCTTTCTTT	CASSLWDRGGDTEAFF
TRBJ1-1	TRBV19	once	.	TGTGCCAGTAGTATTGGGGGCGGGAACACTGAAGCTTTCTTT	CASSIGGGNTEAFF
TRBJ1-1	TRBV29-1	few	.	TGCAGCGTTAATAGCTTCGGGAACACTGAAGCTTTCTTT	CSVNSFGNTEAFF
TRBJ1-5	TRBV20-1	.	TRBD1	TGCAGTGCTAGTGTTACAGGGGGCTTCGGTCAGCCCCAGCATTTT	CSASVTGGFGQPQHF
TRBJ1-1	TRBV15	.	.	TGTGCCACCAGCAGAGAATGGAGGACTGAAGCTTTCTTT	CATSREWRTEAFF
TRBJ1-1	TRBV3-1/TRBV3-2	.	.	TGTGCCAGCCGCCAGGGGCGTGAAGCTTTCTTT	CASRQGREAFF
TRBJ2-7	TRBV9	.	TRBD2	TGTGCCAGCAGCGTGGGGAGCGGGAGCCCCTACGAGCAGTACTTC	CASSVGSGSPYEQYF
TRBJ2-1	TRBV21-1	.	.	TGTGCCAGCAGCAAAGGTAGCGGGAGTGGGGGAGATGAGCAGTTCTTC	CASSKGSGSGGDEQFF
TRBJ1-4	TRBV7-2	once	.	TGTGCCAGCAGCCATAGGGCCGATGGGAGGGGTGAAAAACTGTTTTTT	CASSHRADGRGEKLFF
TRBJ2-4	TRBV2	.	.	TGTGCCAGCAGCGTCAGGGTTATAGAGGAAAACATTCAGTACTTC	CASSVRVIEENIQYF
TRBJ1-1	TRBV4-3	.	.	TGCGCCAGCAGCCAAGATCCAGCCCGGGGCACTGAAGCTTTCTTT	CASSQDPARGTEAFF
TRBJ2-4	TRBV7-9	.	TRBD2	TGTGCCAGCAGCTCTATAGCGGGAGGGGGGCAGCCCCAGTACTTC	CASSSIAGGGQPQYF
TRBJ1-6	TRBV12-3/TRBV12-4	.	TRBD1	TGTGCCAGCAGTGGACAGGGAAATTCACCCCTCCACTTT	CASSGQGNSPLHF
TRBJ1-1	TRBV27	.	TRBD1	TGTGCCAGCAGTATGGGACAGGGAGGGGTTGTGGACACTGAAGCTTTCTTT	CASSMGQGGVVDTEAFF
TRBJ1-1	TRBV2	.	TRBD1	TGTGCCAGCACAGCCTTGACAGGGGTGACTGAAGCTTTCTTT	CASTALTGVTEAFF